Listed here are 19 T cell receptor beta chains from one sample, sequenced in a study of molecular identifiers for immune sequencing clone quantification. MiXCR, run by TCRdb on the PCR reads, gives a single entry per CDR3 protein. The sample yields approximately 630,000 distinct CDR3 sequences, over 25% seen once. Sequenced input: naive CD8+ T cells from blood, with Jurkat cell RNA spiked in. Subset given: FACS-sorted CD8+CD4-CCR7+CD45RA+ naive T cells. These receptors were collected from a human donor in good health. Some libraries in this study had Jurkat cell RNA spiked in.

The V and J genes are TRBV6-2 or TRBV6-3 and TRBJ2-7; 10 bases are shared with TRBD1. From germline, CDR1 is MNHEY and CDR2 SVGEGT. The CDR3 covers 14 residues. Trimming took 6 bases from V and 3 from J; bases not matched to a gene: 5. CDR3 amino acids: CASSRDRGLYEQYF. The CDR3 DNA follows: TGTGCCAGCAGCAGAGACAGGGGGCTCTACGAGCAGTACTTC.

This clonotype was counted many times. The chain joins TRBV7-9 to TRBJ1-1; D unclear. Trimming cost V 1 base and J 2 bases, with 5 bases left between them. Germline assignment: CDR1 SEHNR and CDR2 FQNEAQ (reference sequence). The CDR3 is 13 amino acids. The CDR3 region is CASSLVENTEAFF. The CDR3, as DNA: TGTGCCAGCAGCTTAGTAGAAAACACTGAAGCTTTCTTT.

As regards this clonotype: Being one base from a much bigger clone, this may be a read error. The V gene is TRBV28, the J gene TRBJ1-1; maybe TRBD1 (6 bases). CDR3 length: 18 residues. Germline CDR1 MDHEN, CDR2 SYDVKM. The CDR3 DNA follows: TGTGCCAGCGGCCCGGGGTGGGGGGCGGTGAATCAAGAGACTGAAGCTCTCTTT. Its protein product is CASGPGWGAVNQETEALF.

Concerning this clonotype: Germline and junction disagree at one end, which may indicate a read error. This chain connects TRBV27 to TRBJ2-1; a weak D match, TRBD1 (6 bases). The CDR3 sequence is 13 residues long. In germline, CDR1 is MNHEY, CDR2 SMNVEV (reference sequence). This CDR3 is CVSGGQGPNEQFF. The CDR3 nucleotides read TGTGTCAGCGGTGGTCAGGGGCCCAATGAGCAGTTCTTC.

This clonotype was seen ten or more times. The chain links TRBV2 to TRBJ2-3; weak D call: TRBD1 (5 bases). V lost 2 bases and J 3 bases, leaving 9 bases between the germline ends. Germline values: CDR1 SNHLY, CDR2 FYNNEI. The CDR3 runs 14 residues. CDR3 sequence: CASSERGWTDTQYF. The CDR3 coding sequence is TGTGCCAGCAGTGAAAGGGGTTGGACAGATACGCAGTATTTT.

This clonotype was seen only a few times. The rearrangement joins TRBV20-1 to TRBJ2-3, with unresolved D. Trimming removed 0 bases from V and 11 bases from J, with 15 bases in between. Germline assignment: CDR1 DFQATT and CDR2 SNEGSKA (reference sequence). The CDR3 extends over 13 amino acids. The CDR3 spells CSARDALYDEQYF. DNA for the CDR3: TGCAGTGCTAGAGATGCGCTCTATGATGAGCAGTATTTT.

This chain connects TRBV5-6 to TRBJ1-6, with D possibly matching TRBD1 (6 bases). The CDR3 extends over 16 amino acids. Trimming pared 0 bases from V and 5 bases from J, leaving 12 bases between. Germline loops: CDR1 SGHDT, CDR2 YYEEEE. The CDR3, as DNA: TGTGCCAGCAGCTTGGGTGGCAGGGGAGATAATTCACCCCTCCACTTT. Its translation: CASSLGGRGDNSPLHF. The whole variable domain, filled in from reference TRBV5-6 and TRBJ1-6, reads DAGVTQSPTHLIKTRGQQVTLRCSPKSGHDTVSWYQQALGQGPQFIFQYYEEEERQRGNFPDRFSGHQFPNYSSELNVNALLLGDSALYLCASSLGGRGDNSPLHFGNGTRLTVT.

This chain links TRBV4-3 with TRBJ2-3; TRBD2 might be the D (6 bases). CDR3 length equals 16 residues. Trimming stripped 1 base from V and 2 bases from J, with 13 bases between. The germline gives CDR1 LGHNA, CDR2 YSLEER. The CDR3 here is CASSQGVPGATDTQYF. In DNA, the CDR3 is TGCGCCAGCAGCCAAGGCGTGCCGGGAGCCACAGATACGCAGTATTTT.

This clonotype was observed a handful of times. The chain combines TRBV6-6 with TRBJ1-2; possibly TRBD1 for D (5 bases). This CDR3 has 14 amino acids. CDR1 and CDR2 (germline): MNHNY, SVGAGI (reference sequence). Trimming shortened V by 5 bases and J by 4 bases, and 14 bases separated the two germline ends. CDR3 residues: CASSELQGGYGYTF. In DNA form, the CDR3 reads TGTGCCAGCAGTGAACTCCAGGGAGGCTATGGCTACACCTTC.

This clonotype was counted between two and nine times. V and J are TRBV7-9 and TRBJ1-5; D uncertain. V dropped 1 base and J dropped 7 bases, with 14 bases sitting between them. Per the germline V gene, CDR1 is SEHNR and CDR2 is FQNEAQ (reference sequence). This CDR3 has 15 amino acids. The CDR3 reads CASSLGKGREQPQHF. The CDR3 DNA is TGTGCCAGCAGCTTAGGTAAAGGGAGGGAGCAGCCCCAGCATTTT. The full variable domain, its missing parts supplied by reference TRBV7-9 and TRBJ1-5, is DTGVSQNPRHKITKRGQNVTFRCDPISEHNRLYWYRQTLGQGPEFLTYFQNEAQLEKSRLLSDRFSAERPKGSFSTLEIQRTEQGDSAMYLCASSLGKGREQPQHFGDGTRLSIL.

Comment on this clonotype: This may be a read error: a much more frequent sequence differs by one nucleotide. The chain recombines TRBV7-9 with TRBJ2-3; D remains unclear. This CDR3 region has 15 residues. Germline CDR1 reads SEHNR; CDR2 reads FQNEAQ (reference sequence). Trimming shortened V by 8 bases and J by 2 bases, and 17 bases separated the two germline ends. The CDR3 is CASGTPSAHTDTQYF. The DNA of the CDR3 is TGTGCCAGCGGCACTCCCTCGGCCCACACAGATACGCAGTATTTT.

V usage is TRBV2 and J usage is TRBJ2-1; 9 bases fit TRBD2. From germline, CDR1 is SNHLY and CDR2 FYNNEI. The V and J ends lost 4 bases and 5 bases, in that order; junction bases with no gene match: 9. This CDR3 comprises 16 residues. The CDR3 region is CASSGIGLAGNNEQFF. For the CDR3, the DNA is TGTGCCAGCAGTGGCATAGGTCTAGCGGGGAACAATGAGCAGTTCTTC. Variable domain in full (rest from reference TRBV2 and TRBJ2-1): EPEVTQTPSHQVTQMGQEVILRCVPISNHLYFYWYRQILGQKVEFLVSFYNNEISEKSEIFDDQFSVERPDGSNFTLKIRSTKLEDSAMYFCASSGIGLAGNNEQFFGPGTRLTVL.

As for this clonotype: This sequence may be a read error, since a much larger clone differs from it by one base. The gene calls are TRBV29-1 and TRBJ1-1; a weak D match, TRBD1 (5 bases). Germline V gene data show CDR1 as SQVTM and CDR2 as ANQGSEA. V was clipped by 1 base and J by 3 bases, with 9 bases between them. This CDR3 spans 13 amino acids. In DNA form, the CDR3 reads TGCAGCGTTGAAGGGGGGATGGACACTGAAGCTTTCTTT. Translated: CSVEGGMDTEAFF.

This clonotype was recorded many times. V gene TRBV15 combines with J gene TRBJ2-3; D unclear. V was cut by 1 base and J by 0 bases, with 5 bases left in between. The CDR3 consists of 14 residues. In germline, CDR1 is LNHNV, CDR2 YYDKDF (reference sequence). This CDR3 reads CATSRVDSTDTQYF. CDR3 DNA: TGTGCCACCAGCAGAGTTGACAGCACAGATACGCAGTATTTT.

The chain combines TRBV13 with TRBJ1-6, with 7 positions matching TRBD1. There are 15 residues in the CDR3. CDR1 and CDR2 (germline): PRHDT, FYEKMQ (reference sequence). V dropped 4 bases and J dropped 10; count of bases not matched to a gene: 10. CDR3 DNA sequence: TGTGCCAGCAGCTGGGCGAGGGGGCCTGGGTCACCCCTCCACTTT. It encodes CASSWARGPGSPLHF.

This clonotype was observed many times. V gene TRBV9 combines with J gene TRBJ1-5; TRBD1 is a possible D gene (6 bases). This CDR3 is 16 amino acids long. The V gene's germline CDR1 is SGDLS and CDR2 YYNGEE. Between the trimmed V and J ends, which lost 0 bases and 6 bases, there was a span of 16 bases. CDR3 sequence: CASSVGPSKGGQPQHF. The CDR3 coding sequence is TGTGCCAGCAGCGTAGGACCGAGTAAAGGGGGTCAGCCCCAGCATTTT.

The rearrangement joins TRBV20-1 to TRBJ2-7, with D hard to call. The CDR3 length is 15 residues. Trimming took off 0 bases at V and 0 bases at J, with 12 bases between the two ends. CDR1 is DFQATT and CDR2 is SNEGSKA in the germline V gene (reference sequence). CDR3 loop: CSARDTWQPSYEQYF. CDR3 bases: TGCAGTGCTAGAGATACTTGGCAACCCTCCTACGAGCAGTACTTC.

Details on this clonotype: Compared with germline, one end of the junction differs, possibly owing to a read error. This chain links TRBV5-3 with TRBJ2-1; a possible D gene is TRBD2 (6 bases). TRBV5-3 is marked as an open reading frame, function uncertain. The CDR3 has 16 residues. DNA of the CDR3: TGTGCCACCGAGACATACGGGACTGGCGGTTGCAGTGCGCGGTTGTTC. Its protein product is CATETYGTGGCSARLF.

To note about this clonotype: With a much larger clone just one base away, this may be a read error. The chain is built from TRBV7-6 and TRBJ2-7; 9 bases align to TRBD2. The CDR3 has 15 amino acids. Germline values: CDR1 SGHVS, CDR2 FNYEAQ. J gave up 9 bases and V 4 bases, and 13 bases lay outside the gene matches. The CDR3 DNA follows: TGTGCCAGCAGCTCCCGATTAGCGGGAGTTATCGTGCAGTACTTC. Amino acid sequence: CASSSRLAGVIVQYF.